The 24 T cell receptor beta chains below all came from one sample that was sequenced in a study of T cell clonality in common variable immunodeficiency. Profiled with immunoSEQ multiplex PCR; TCRdb holds only in-frame clones, not every one. The table lists about 33,000 clones, with no singletons. Findings and caveats of the study: In common variable immunodeficiency, TCR beta chains reportedly carried fewer deletions and N-nucleotide insertions.

These receptors have no identified antigens. Sequenced: peripheral blood mononuclear cells. The receptors shown here come from a human donor with common variable immunodeficiency.

This clone was found many times. The CDR3 extends 3 residues past the end of the read, so its final part is completed from the germline J gene. The V and J genes are TRBV15 and TRBJ2-7; 11 bases agree with TRBD1. CDR3 length: 14 residues. Germline-derived CDR1 and CDR2 are LNHNV and YYDKDF (reference sequence). V lost 9 bases to trimming and J lost 6 bases; unmatched junction nucleotides: 10. This chain's CDR3 is CATSTGTGGFEQYF. The DNA read from the CDR3 is TGTGCCACTTCTACCGGGACAGGGGGTTTCGAG.

This clone was seen many times. The read finishes 3 residues shy of the CDR3 end, and the germline J gene is used to complete it. V gene TRBV29-1 combines with J gene TRBJ1-1, with D unresolved. This CDR3 contains 13 residues. Trimming removed 2 bases at V and 0 bases at J, with 7 bases between. Germline V gene sequence: CDR1 SQVTM, CDR2 ANQGSEA. The CDR3 sequence is CSVESTVNTEAFF. The DNA read from the CDR3 is TGCAGCGTTGAAAGTACGGTGAACACTGAA.

The sample holds a few counts of this clone. Read data end 3 residues before the CDR3 end; the end is taken from the germline J gene. This chain joins TRBV7-2 and TRBJ1-6; D not resolved. The CDR3 contains 16 residues. The V end lost 0 bases, the J end lost 8 bases, and 14 bases lay between the germline ends. Germline V gene data show CDR1 as SGHTA and CDR2 as FQGNSA. This chain's CDR3 is CASSLASTQLDSPLHF. The sequenced CDR3 bases are TGTGCCAGCAGCTTAGCTTCGACTCAACTGGATTCACCC.

The CDR3 loop reads CASRGGQGRDRSNQPQHF. The sequenced part of the CDR3 DNA is TGTGCCAGCAGGGGGGGACAGGGGAGAGACAGGAGCAATCAGCCC. The V call is TRBV2, the J call TRBJ1-5; the match to TRBD1 covers 10 bases. The read stops 3 residues short of the end of the CDR3; the missing end is completed from the germline J gene. CDR1 SNHLY and CDR2 FYNNEI come from the germline V gene. The CDR3 contains 18 residues. Trimming removed 6 bases from V and 1 base from J; junction bases left unmatched: 12.

The chain's CDR3 is CASSPGRIQNTGELFF. The covered CDR3 bases are TGTGCCAGCAGCCCTGGGCGTATCCAGAACACCGGGGAG. The chain recombines TRBV7-8 with TRBJ2-2; D is unresolved. Sequencing ends 3 residues short of the CDR3 end; the germline J gene provides the rest. The V end was cut by 5 bases, the J end by 1 base, with 14 bases between. This CDR3 is 16 amino acids long. Germline V gene lookup returns CDR1 SGHVS and CDR2 FQNEAQ.

For this clone: With the read ending 3 residues before the CDR3 end, the germline J gene is used to fill in that end. V usage is TRBV6-1 and J usage is TRBJ1-2; D may be TRBD1 (5 bases). Germline lookup yields CDR1 MNHNS and CDR2 SASEGT. The CDR3 consists of 15 residues. V shed 2 bases and J shed 0 bases, with 10 bases lying between them. The CDR3 bases that were read are TGTGCCAGCAGTGAAAGCCCGACAGCTAACTATGGC. This encodes CASSESPTANYG. The whole CDR3 protein reads CASSESPTANYGYTF.

In its sample, this clone was seen a few times. The covered CDR3 bases are TGTGCCAGCAGCTTAGGGGGGCTAGCGGGCTACGAG. It specifies CASSLGGLAGYE. The full CDR3 reads CASSLGGLAGYEQYF. This rearrangement joins TRBV7-9 to TRBJ2-7; TRBD2 aligns across 8 bases. The read is 3 residues too short to cover the CDR3 end, so that end is filled in from the germline J gene. This CDR3 region has 15 residues. Trimming at V came to 1 base and at J to 3 bases, leaving 5 bases not matched to a gene. Germline V gene data show CDR1 as SEHNR and CDR2 as FQNEAQ (reference sequence).

As to this clone: The read comes to an end 3 residues before the CDR3 does, leaving the germline J gene to fill in the end. The chain uses TRBV30 and TRBJ2-1; D is uncertain. CDR3 length equals 11 residues. In germline, CDR1 is GTSNPN, CDR2 SVGIG (reference sequence). Trimming cost V 2 bases and J 7 bases, with 6 bases left between them. The CDR3 region is CAWSFRNEQFF. The sequenced CDR3 bases are TGTGCCTGGAGTTTTCGGAATGAG. The full variable domain, in which reference TRBV30 and TRBJ2-1 provide the parts outside the CDR3, is SQTIHQWPATLVQPVGSPLSLECTVEGTSNPNLYWYRQAAGRGLQLLFYSVGIGQISSEVPQNLSASRPQDRQFILSSKKLLLSDSGFYLCAWSFRNEQFFGPGTRLTVL.

This clone was recorded at least ten times. The read finishes 3 residues shy of the CDR3 end, and the germline J gene is used to complete it. This sequence joins TRBV11-3 and TRBJ2-3; the D gene is possibly TRBD1 (7 bases). The V gene's germline CDR1 is SGHNT and CDR2 YENEEA. This CDR3 region has 14 residues. Trimming removed 5 bases at V and 3 bases at J, with 12 bases between. Partial CDR3 DNA: TGTGCCAGCAGCCCCAGGGGGGCAACAGATACG. Protein: CASSPRGATDT. The CDR3 reads in full as CASSPRGATDTQYF.

This clone turned up a few times. The CDR3 extends 3 residues past the end of the read, so its final part is completed from the germline J gene. The rearrangement uses TRBV11-2 and TRBJ2-1; 13 positions agree with TRBD2. With V trimmed by 3 bases and J by 5 bases, 1 base remained unmatched. This CDR3 region has 15 residues. The V gene's germline CDR1 is SGHAT and CDR2 FQNNGV. Incomplete CDR3 DNA: TGTGCCAGCAGCTTGGGGACTAGCGGGGACAATGAG. Protein: CASSLGTSGDNE. The whole CDR3 sequence is CASSLGTSGDNEQFF.

This clone was seen at least ten times. The missing CDR3 end, 3 residues past where the read stops, is filled in from the germline J gene. The chain joins TRBV2 to TRBJ1-4; D is ambiguous. CDR1 and CDR2 (germline): SNHLY, FYNNEI. Trimming stripped 2 bases from V and 8 bases from J, with 9 bases between. The CDR3 is 13 amino acids. The CDR3 bases that were read are TGTGCCAGCAGTGAAAACGAGAGGGAAAAA. This codes for CASSENEREK. The full CDR3 protein is CASSENEREKLFF.

As concerns this clone: From the germline J gene comes the end of the CDR3, since the read stops 3 residues before it. The chain uses TRBV7-9 and TRBJ1-1, with a weak D call TRBD1 (5 bases). Trimming removed 5 bases from V and 5 bases from J, with 12 bases in between. Per the germline V gene, CDR1 is SEHNR and CDR2 is FQNEAQ (reference sequence). The CDR3 is 13 residues long. CDR3 amino acids: CASSHRGLTEAFF. CDR3 DNA (partial): TGTGCCAGCAGCCATAGGGGTCTGACTGAA. The full variable domain, with the rest looked up from reference TRBV7-9 and TRBJ1-1, is DTGVSQNPRHKITKRGQNVTFRCDPISEHNRLYWYRQTLGQGPEFLTYFQNEAQLEKSRLLSDRFSAERPKGSFSTLEIQRTEQGDSAMYLCASSHRGLTEAFFGQGTRLTVV.

Concerning this clone: At one end, the junction sequence differs from germline, possibly due to a read error. The read terminates 3 residues before the CDR3 end, so the remaining end is supplied by the germline J gene. This rearrangement joins TRBV30 to TRBJ1-6, with a tentative D call TRBD1 (5 bases). Germline CDR1 is GTSNPN and CDR2 is SVGIG (reference sequence). There are 16 residues in the CDR3. Incomplete CDR3 DNA: TGTGCCTGGAGTGAGCAGGACATTGCCTATAAGTCACCC. It codes for CAWSEQDIAYKSP. From start to end, the CDR3 is CAWSEQDIAYKSPLHF.

This clone was counted at least ten times. Read coverage stops 3 residues before the CDR3 terminus; the germline J gene supplies the remainder. The V and J genes are TRBV6-1 and TRBJ2-1, with 11 bases lining up with TRBD2. The CDR3 consists of 15 residues. Losses at the gene ends were 4 bases for V and 3 bases for J; bases not matched to a gene: 2. Germline assignment: CDR1 MNHNS and CDR2 SASEGT. CDR3 region: CASSAGTSGYNEQFF. CDR3 DNA (partial): TGTGCCAGCAGTGCCGGGACTAGCGGCTACAATGAG.

This clone was seen many times. The read halts 3 residues ahead of the CDR3 end, with the missing end drawn from the germline J gene. The V call is TRBV29-1, the J call TRBJ1-3; TRBD1 might be the D (5 bases). Germline values: CDR1 SQVTM, CDR2 ANQGSEA. V shed 6 bases and J shed 3 bases, with 12 bases lying between them. The CDR3 totals 13 residues. CDR3 protein: CSVAGTIGNTIYF. CDR3 bases read: TGCAGCGTGGCAGGGACTATTGGAAACACC.

The table lists this clone with many counts. CDR3 sequence reads: CAPPTITPYEQYF. CDR3 DNA (partial): TGTGCCCCTCCGACAATAACTCCCTACGAG. The chain has TRBV7-9 and TRBJ2-7; D not resolved. Read data end 3 residues before the CDR3 end; the end is taken from the germline J gene. The CDR3 runs 13 residues. Trimming left V 11 bases short and J 2 bases short, with 16 bases between. Germline loops: CDR1 SEHNR, CDR2 FQNEAQ (reference sequence). The whole variable domain, remainder taken from reference TRBV7-9 and TRBJ2-7, is DTGVSQNPRHKITKRGQNVTFRCDPISEHNRLYWYRQTLGQGPEFLTYFQNEAQLEKSRLLSDRFSAERPKGSFSTLEIQRTEQGDSAMYLCAPPTITPYEQYFGPGTRLTVT.

This clone rates as medium-sized. Read sequence stops 3 residues before the CDR3 end, and the germline J gene provides the missing end. J is TRBJ1-5 and V is TRBV20-1, with D unclear. Germline V gene lookup returns CDR1 DFQATT and CDR2 SNEGSKA (reference sequence). This CDR3 has 13 amino acids. V shed 1 base and J shed 7 bases, with 11 bases lying between them. CDR3 protein: CSARAQADQPQHF. The CDR3 bases that were read are TGCAGTGCTAGAGCGCAGGCAGACCAGCCC.

This clone was recorded many times. The read ends 3 residues early relative to the CDR3; the germline J gene fills the gap. The chain employs TRBV18 and TRBJ1-1; 7 bases match TRBD1. V lost 6 bases and J lost 1; bases outside the gene matches: 5. CDR3 length: 14 residues. Germline V gives CDR1 KGHSH, CDR2 LQKENI. Incomplete CDR3 DNA: TGTGCCAGCTCCCCCGGGACAGAGAACACTGAA. It encodes CASSPGTENTE. The entire CDR3 protein is CASSPGTENTEAFF.

This clone was detected a few times. Sequencing ends 3 residues short of the CDR3 end; the germline J gene provides the rest. The chain uses TRBV7-8 and TRBJ2-7, with D perhaps given as TRBD1 or TRBD2 (6 bases each). The CDR3 has 15 amino acids. CDR1 SGHVS and CDR2 FQNEAQ come from the germline V gene. V shed 5 bases and J shed 3 bases, with 17 bases lying between them. CDR3 DNA, as far as it was read: TGTGCCAGCAGCCGCGGGACACTTATCCTCTACGAG. This translates into CASSRGTLILYE. The entire CDR3 is CASSRGTLILYEQYF.

This clone has a count of ten or more. The DNA ends 3 residues before the CDR3 does, and the rest of the CDR3 is filled in from the germline J gene. This chain joins TRBV6-1 and TRBJ1-6; perhaps TRBD1 as D (6 bases). The CDR3 totals 14 residues. V lost 4 bases and J lost 7, with 11 bases in between. Germline CDR1 reads MNHNS; CDR2 reads SASEGT. The CDR3 DNA, read in part, is TGTGCCAGCAGTGTGACAGGAGAGAATTCACCC. Translated: CASSVTGENSP. The full CDR3 protein reads CASSVTGENSPLHF.

As to this clone: The read stops 3 residues short of the end of the CDR3; the missing end is completed from the germline J gene. The chain carries TRBV6-1 and TRBJ2-3; 9 bases match TRBD2. Germline loops: CDR1 MNHNS, CDR2 SASEGT. Trimming took 1 base from V and 1 from J; bases not matched to a gene: 6. CDR3 length equals 17 residues. Here the CDR3 reads CASSEDTRTSGTDTQYF. CDR3 DNA, as far as it was read: TGTGCCAGCAGTGAAGACACTAGGACTAGCGGCACAGATACG.

To note about this clone: Read data end 3 residues before the CDR3 end; the end is taken from the germline J gene. This chain uses TRBV7-3 with TRBJ2-4, with 7 bases lining up with TRBD1. Germline values: CDR1 SGHTA, CDR2 FQGTGA. CDR3 length: 18 amino acids. J lost 8 bases, V lost 6 bases, and 22 bases had no gene match. The part of the CDR3 DNA that was read is TGTGCCAGCAGACCTCAAAAACCGACAGGGATGGGGTCGGACATT. This gives the protein CASRPQKPTGMGSDI. The CDR3 in full is CASRPQKPTGMGSDIQYF.

Incomplete CDR3 DNA: TGCAGTGCTATAAAGGCTGAG. Translated, it gives CSAIKAE. Given in full, the CDR3 is CSAIKAEQFF. The V and J genes are TRBV20-1 and TRBJ2-1; D remains unclear. The read ends 3 residues before the CDR3 terminus; that terminus is restored from the germline J gene. The CDR3 is 10 residues long. V lost 4 bases, J lost 9 bases, and 7 bases lay in between. Looked up from germline, CDR1 is DFQATT and CDR2 is SNEGSKA (reference sequence).

This clone was counted a few times. The read ends 3 residues before the CDR3 terminus; that terminus is restored from the germline J gene. J is TRBJ2-1 and V is TRBV6-2 or TRBV6-3; D not certain. This CDR3 contains 12 residues. Germline values: CDR1 MNHEY, CDR2 SVGEGT. V was shortened by 5 bases and J by 4 bases, with 6 bases between the two germline ends. The sequenced CDR3 bases are TGTGCCAGCAGTCACCGGTACAATGAG. Protein sequence: CASSHRYNE. The CDR3 as a whole reads CASSHRYNEQFF.